What follows is one TCR beta chain and its context. The antigen is undetermined. This sample was included in a study of spatial heterogeneity in lung cancer. About the research overall: Sequences of the beta chain were consistently detected in greater numbers than alpha-chain sequences. Study-level findings and limits: Expanded TCRs that were ubiquitous or regional had counts tracking ubiquitous and regional nonsynonymous mutations, respectively. Counts of expanded intratumoral alpha and beta TCRs tracked tumor mutation counts.

This CDR3 is 13 amino acids long. TCRdb reprocessed the 5' RACE reads via MiXCR and lists one record per CDR3 protein. The data show 3,400 or so distinct CDR3 sequences, with roughly 30% seen just once and 20% to 25% held by the top ten. Indicated time point: sample taken at primary tumor resection. The donors were 65 to 85 patients with non-small cell lung cancer that was early-stage and untreated. Whole RNA obtained from tumor, nontumor lung or frozen PBMC underwent sequencing without sorting. The TCR originated in a male donor with early-stage non-small cell lung cancer. Here the sequenced sample was lung tumor tissue, taken at surgery. The rearrangement joins TRBV21-1 to TRBJ2-5. TRBV21-1 counts as a pseudogene. In nucleotides, the CDR3 is TGTGCCAGCAGCAACGAAGATGAAGAGACCCAGTACTTC. It encodes CASSNEDEETQYF.